These 25 T cell receptor beta chains were all obtained from the same sample, sequenced in a study of OX40 agonist ivuxolimab in advanced cancers. The repertoire was sequenced with immunoSEQ multiplex PCR; TCRdb's copy has only in-frame clones and lacks some. The sample consists of about 91,000 clones, around nine tenths of them appearing once. The starting material was CD4+ or CD8+ T cells sorted from blood, obtained in a trial of the OX40 agonist ivuxolimab. All receptors come from an adult with an advanced solid tumor such as melanoma, head and neck, liver or kidney cancer.

The chain employs TRBV2 and TRBJ2-7; 8 bases map to TRBD1. Germline V gene sequence: CDR1 SNHLY, CDR2 FYNNEI. J gave up 4 bases and V 5 bases, and 7 bases lay outside the gene matches. This CDR3 comprises 14 residues. CDR3: CASSYWGDRYEQYF. DNA of the CDR3: TGTGCCAGCAGTTATTGGGGGGACAGGTACGAGCAGTACTTC. Supplemented by reference TRBV2 and TRBJ2-7, the full variable domain reads EPEVTQTPSHQVTQMGQEVILRCVPISNHLYFYWYRQILGQKVEFLVSFYNNEISEKSEIFDDQFSVERPDGSNFTLKIRSTKLEDSAMYFCASSYWGDRYEQYFGPGTRLTVT.

The rearrangement uses TRBV5-6 and TRBJ1-2; 11 nucleotides align to TRBD1. This CDR3 has 15 amino acids. In germline, CDR1 is SGHDT, CDR2 YYEEEE. The junction had 10 bases not matched to a gene; V was cut back by 4 bases and J by 8 bases. In DNA, the CDR3 is TGTGCCAGCAGCAGACCGGACAGGGGGCTGAGGGGCTACACCTTC. Its translation: CASSRPDRGLRGYTF.

The J gene is TRBJ1-1, the V gene TRBV6-5; tentative D call: TRBD1 (5 bases). This CDR3 is 13 amino acids long. Trimming stripped 10 bases from V and 7 bases from J, with 19 bases between. Germline V lookup: CDR1 MNHEY, CDR2 SVGAGI. The CDR3 here is CAIRSGGVLEAFF. In DNA, the CDR3 is TGTGCCATTCGATCCGGGGGGGTCCTTGAAGCTTTCTTT.

The chain is built from TRBV7-9 and TRBJ2-5, with a weak D call TRBD1 (6 bases). Judging by the DNA end, TRBJ2-7 fits better; the J call may be wrong. The CDR3 covers 15 residues. Germline V gene data show CDR1 as SEHNR and CDR2 as FQNEAQ (reference sequence). The CDR3 DNA follows: TGTGCCAGCAGCCGGGTTTGGGACAAAGCCTACGAGCAGTACTTC. This translates into CASSRVWDKAYEQYF.

CDR3 DNA: TGCGCCAGCAGCCTCAGGGGCTTCAGCTCCTACGAGCAGTACTTC. Amino acid sequence: CASSLRGFSSYEQYF. The chain links TRBV5-1 to TRBJ2-7; maybe TRBD1 (6 bases). This CDR3 has 15 amino acids. V lost 4 bases, J lost 0 bases, and 14 bases lay in between. The germline V gene has CDR1 SGHRS and CDR2 YFSETQ.

This sequence joins TRBV19 and TRBJ1-2; no definite D call. Trimming took off 4 bases at V and 5 bases at J, with 8 bases between the two ends. Germline values: CDR1 LNHDA, CDR2 SQIVND (reference sequence). The CDR3 is made up of 12 amino acids. The CDR3 region is CASSTEGYGYTF. CDR3 nucleotides: TGTGCCAGTAGTACCGAGGGATATGGCTACACCTTC.

The gene calls are TRBV5-1 and TRBJ1-2; no definite D call. There are 14 residues in the CDR3. V dropped 4 bases and J dropped 8 bases, with 18 bases sitting between them. Germline CDR1 and CDR2: SGHRS and YFSETQ. The CDR3, as DNA: TGCGCCAGCAGCCTCCCCCGTACGGCCGGGGGCTACACCTTC. This translates into CASSLPRTAGGYTF.

V and J are TRBV11-2 and TRBJ1-3; D remains ambiguous. The CDR3 contains 13 residues. The germline V gene has CDR1 SGHAT and CDR2 FQNNGV. Trimming pared 5 bases from V and 5 bases from J, leaving 10 bases between. CDR3 coding DNA: TGTGCCAGCAGCGCCTGGATGAGAAACACCATATATTTT. As protein: CASSAWMRNTIYF.

V and J are TRBV6-1 and TRBJ1-4, with D unclear. Germline-derived CDR1 and CDR2 are MNHNS and SASEGT. V lost 5 bases to trimming and J lost 0 bases, with 10 bases between them. This CDR3 is built from 15 residues. Here the CDR3 DNA reads TGTGCCAGCAGTTTGTCGACGGCAACTAATGAAAAACTGTTTTTT. The encoded protein is CASSLSTATNEKLFF.

J is TRBJ2-7 and V is TRBV7-7; the D is unclear. Germline-derived CDR1 and CDR2 are SSHAT and FNYEAQ (reference sequence). The ends were cut back, 5 bases at V and 0 bases at J, with 14 bases in the middle. This CDR3 is 15 amino acids long. The CDR3: CASSPTPSYSYEQYF. For the CDR3, the DNA is TGTGCCAGCAGCCCAACCCCAAGTTACTCCTACGAGCAGTACTTC. The full variable domain, rest sourced from reference TRBV7-7 and TRBJ2-7, is GAGVSQSPRYKVTKRGQDVTLRCDPISSHATLYWYQQALGQGPEFLTYFNYEAQPDKSGLPSDRFSAERPEGSISTLTIQRTEQRDSAMYRCASSPTPSYSYEQYFGPGTRLTVT.

On this clone itself: Other DNA sequences in this sample translate to the same CDR3. This chain links TRBV5-1 with TRBJ1-3; 10 bases match TRBD1. The V gene end was trimmed by 0 bases and the J gene end by 4 bases; junction bases not matched to a gene: 1. Germline V gene sequence: CDR1 SGHRS, CDR2 YFSETQ. CDR3 length: 15 amino acids. The CDR3 loop reads CASSLGQGAGNTIYF. CDR3 nucleotide sequence: TGCGCCAGCAGCTTGGGACAGGGGGCCGGAAACACCATATATTTT.

The rearrangement joins TRBV5-1 to TRBJ2-7; the D is unclear. V lost 3 bases and J 2 bases, leaving 18 bases between the germline ends. The germline gives CDR1 SGHRS, CDR2 YFSETQ. This CDR3 has 16 amino acids. The CDR3 sequence is CASSSRGQDLAYEQYF. For the CDR3, the DNA is TGCGCCAGCAGCTCTCGTGGTCAAGACCTAGCCTACGAGCAGTACTTC.

The gene calls are TRBV18 and TRBJ1-3; 8 bases fit TRBD1. CDR1 KGHSH and CDR2 LQKENI come from the germline V gene. The trim removed 3 bases at V and 0 bases at J, leaving 4 bases unmatched. The CDR3 totals 16 residues. The CDR3 region has the DNA TGTGCCAGCTCACCGGGGGACAGGCCCTCTGGAAACACCATATATTTT. It codes for CASSPGDRPSGNTIYF. Using reference TRBV18 and TRBJ1-3 for the parts outside the CDR3, the full variable domain is NAGVMQNPRHLVRRRGQEARLRCSPMKGHSHVYWYRQLPEEGLKFMVYLQKENIIDESGMPKERFSAEFPKEGPSILRIQQVVRGDSAAYFCASSPGDRPSGNTIYFGEGSWLTVV.

The chain carries TRBV2 and TRBJ2-1, with a tentative D call TRBD1 (7 bases). The CDR3 is 14 amino acids. Between the trimmed V and J ends, which lost 7 bases and 3 bases, there was a span of 13 bases. Germline lookup yields CDR1 SNHLY and CDR2 FYNNEI. CDR3 DNA sequence: TGTGCCAGCAAGGAGGGGGCCGACTACAATGAGCAGTTCTTC. Its translation is CASKEGADYNEQFF.

This chain connects TRBV28 to TRBJ1-1, with a weak D call TRBD1 (6 bases). CDR3 length: 15 amino acids. Germline-derived CDR1 and CDR2 are MDHEN and SYDVKM. The V and J ends lost 6 bases and 1 base respectively, with 15 bases between them. For the CDR3, the DNA is TGTGCCAGCAGCACGCCTGAGACAGGGAACACTGAAGCTTTCTTT. It yields the protein CASSTPETGNTEAFF. The full variable domain, in which reference TRBV28 and TRBJ1-1 provide the parts outside the CDR3, is DVKVTQSSRYLVKRTGEKVFLECVQDMDHENMFWYRQDPGLGLRLIYFSYDVKMKEKGDIPEGYSVSREKKERFSLILESASTNQTSMYLCASSTPETGNTEAFFGQGTRLTVV.

This chain connects TRBV5-5 to TRBJ2-7, with 10 bases aligning to TRBD1. V dropped 4 bases and J dropped 5; count of bases not matched to a gene: 3. This CDR3 is 13 amino acids long. Germline assignment: CDR1 SGHKS and CDR2 YYEKEE (reference sequence). CDR3 amino acids: CASSTGTGDEQYF. The CDR3 nucleotides read TGTGCCAGCAGCACCGGGACAGGGGACGAGCAGTACTTC.

The V and J genes are TRBV2 and TRBJ2-5; either TRBD1 or TRBD2 may supply D (5 bases each). The CDR3 extends over 17 amino acids. V gave up 8 bases and J gave up 4 bases, with 26 bases separating them. Germline loops: CDR1 SNHLY, CDR2 FYNNEI. CDR3 nucleotides: TGTGCCAGCTCCCCGACCAAAGGTGGGGGTTTAGGAGAGACCCAGTACTTC. It encodes CASSPTKGGGLGETQYF.

This chain uses TRBV11-2 with TRBJ1-2, with 10 bases that match TRBD1. This CDR3 is 14 amino acids long. Germline V gene sequence: CDR1 SGHAT, CDR2 FQNNGV. Losses at the gene ends were 3 bases for V and 4 bases for J; bases not matched to a gene: 2. The CDR3: CASSLTGGGYGYTF. CDR3 bases: TGTGCCAGCAGCTTGACAGGGGGCGGCTATGGCTACACCTTC.

This clone has only one observation. This chain joins TRBV5-1 and TRBJ2-1, with 8 bases matching TRBD1. Germline CDR1 is SGHRS and CDR2 is YFSETQ. CDR3 size: 14 residues. After removal of 4 bases from V and 8 bases from J, the junction contained 8 bases not matched to a gene. CDR3 sequence: CASSPGTGTYEQFF. The DNA of the CDR3 is TGCGCCAGCAGCCCCGGGACAGGTACCTATGAGCAGTTCTTC. Full variable domain (missing parts from reference TRBV5-1 and TRBJ2-1): KAGVTQTPRYLIKTRGQQVTLSCSPISGHRSVSWYQQTPGQGLQFLFEYFSETQRNKGNFPGRFSGRQFSNSRSEMNVSTLELGDSALYLCASSPGTGTYEQFFGPGTRLTVL.

The chain recombines TRBV5-1 with TRBJ2-5, with D uncertain. This CDR3 is 15 amino acids long. V dropped 2 bases and J dropped 2 bases, with 13 bases sitting between them. CDR1 and CDR2 (germline): SGHRS, YFSETQ. The CDR3 region has the DNA TGCGCCAGCAGCTTCATTCCAGGTCTTCAAGAGACCCAGTACTTC. It is translated as CASSFIPGLQETQYF.

This clone was observed a few times. The chain uses TRBV5-4 and TRBJ2-7; D is undetermined. Germline V gene lookup returns CDR1 SGHNT and CDR2 YYREEE (reference sequence). V lost 0 bases and J 0 bases, leaving 7 bases between the germline ends. This CDR3 region has 14 residues. The CDR3 spells CASSLEQSSYEQYF. CDR3 in DNA: TGTGCCAGCAGCTTGGAGCAGAGCTCCTACGAGCAGTACTTC.

The gene calls are TRBV9 and TRBJ1-2; weak D call: TRBD1 (6 bases). V was clipped by 0 bases and J by 7 bases, with 19 bases between them. From germline, CDR1 is SGDLS and CDR2 YYNGEE. The CDR3 length is 16 residues. The CDR3 reads CASSVAEGGLQGGYTF. DNA of the CDR3: TGTGCCAGCAGCGTAGCAGAGGGGGGGTTACAGGGTGGCTACACCTTC.

The V call is TRBV11-2, the J call TRBJ1-3; D unresolved. Trimming cost V 5 bases and J 0 bases, with 8 bases left between them. Per germline, CDR1 SGHAT and CDR2 FQNNGV. This CDR3 region has 14 residues. Here the CDR3 DNA reads TGTGCCAGCAGCCCGGGTGGCTCTGGAAACACCATATATTTT. It specifies CASSPGGSGNTIYF.

The chain links TRBV7-9 to TRBJ2-5; 7 bases agree with TRBD1. The trim removed 5 bases at V and 4 bases at J, leaving 10 bases unmatched. There are 15 residues in the CDR3. The germline gives CDR1 SEHNR, CDR2 FQNEAQ (reference sequence). This chain's CDR3 is CASSPPTGLRETQYF. Here the CDR3 DNA reads TGTGCCAGCAGCCCCCCGACAGGGTTGCGAGAGACCCAGTACTTC.

The chain recombines TRBV5-1 with TRBJ2-7; D unresolved. Deletions cut 2 bases from V and 3 bases from J, with 9 bases between. The CDR3 sequence is 13 residues long. The germline V gene has CDR1 SGHRS and CDR2 YFSETQ. CDR3 in DNA: TGCGCCAGCAGCTTAAGGATTGACTACGAGCAGTACTTC. It encodes CASSLRIDYEQYF.